This entry features one T cell receptor beta chain sequence. The antigen is unknown. The data were taken from a study of beta chain features in type 1 diabetes. Broader study findings: A pattern of fewer insertions and more deletions at VDJ junctions was seen in type 1 diabetes patients.

The germline gives CDR1 SGHTA, CDR2 FQGNSA. The V gene lost 3 bases and the J gene lost 8 bases, with 11 bases spanning the gap. The CDR3 runs 13 residues. Investigators reverse transcribed all isolated RNA, so they sequenced expressed TCRB transcripts. Using immunoSEQ multiplex PCR, the repertoire was profiled, and TCRdb retains in-frame clones only, with some absent. The profile covers 130,000 to 150,000 clones, with roughly 50% appearing a single time and around 0.42% taken by the ten largest. The sequenced sample was Tregs from blood. The V gene is TRBV7-2, the J gene TRBJ1-5; D is ambiguous. This sequence originates from a man between 18 and 29 years old in good health. This chain's CDR3 is CASSFQWLEPQHF. The CDR3 DNA follows: TGTGCCAGCAGCTTTCAGTGGTTGGAGCCCCAGCATTTT.